The sequence of this T cell receptor beta chain was determined in a study of CD8 T cells in Susac syndrome. Background on the study: There were about six sequenced Susac syndrome patients with active disease and 8 or 9 in remission. When blood was drawn, patients with Susac syndrome were on intravenous immunoglobulin alone, on corticosteroids, or therapy-naive.

TEMRA cells were FACS-enriched, with CD8+ and CD4+ T cells isolated negatively. Random hexamers served to reverse transcribe roughly 0.5 to 1 ug RNA. Across 54 Vbeta and 13 Jbeta, TCR beta CDR3 was amplified with immunoSEQ multiplex PCR. Via MiXCR, TCRdb re-called the immunoSEQ multiplex PCR reads, giving one row per CDR3 protein. Among around 71,000 distinct CDR3 sequences listed, roughly 93% were seen once. CDR1 DFQATT and CDR2 SNEGSKA come from the germline V gene (reference sequence). The CDR3 is 15 residues long. Between the trimmed V and J ends, which lost 0 bases and 0 bases, there was a span of 11 bases.

Input material: CD4+ T cells from PBMCs. The J gene is TRBJ1-1, the V gene TRBV20-1, with D hard to call. The sequence was collected from a human donor with Susac syndrome. The CDR3 sequence: CSARDLANLNTEAFF. In DNA, the CDR3 is TGCAGTGCTAGAGATTTGGCGAATTTGAACACTGAAGCTTTCTTT.